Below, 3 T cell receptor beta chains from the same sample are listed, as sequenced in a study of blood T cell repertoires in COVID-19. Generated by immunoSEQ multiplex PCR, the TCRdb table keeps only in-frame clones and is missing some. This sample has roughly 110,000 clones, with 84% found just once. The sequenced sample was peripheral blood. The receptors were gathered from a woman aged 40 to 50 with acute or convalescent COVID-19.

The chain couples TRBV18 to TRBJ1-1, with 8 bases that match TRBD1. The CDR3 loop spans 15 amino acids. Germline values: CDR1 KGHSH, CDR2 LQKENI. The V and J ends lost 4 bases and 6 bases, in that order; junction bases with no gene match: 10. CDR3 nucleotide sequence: TGTGCCAGCTCACGCCTGGACAGGGCTAAGGCTGAAGCTTTCTTT. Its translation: CASSRLDRAKAEAFF. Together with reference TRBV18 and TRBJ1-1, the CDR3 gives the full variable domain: NAGVMQNPRHLVRRRGQEARLRCSPMKGHSHVYWYRQLPEEGLKFMVYLQKENIIDESGMPKERFSAEFPKEGPSILRIQQVVRGDSAAYFCASSRLDRAKAEAFFGQGTRLTVV.

Here the CDR3 reads CASSLTGVLLRGYTF. DNA of the CDR3: TGTGCCAGCAGCTTAACCGGGGTCCTCTTACGGGGCTACACCTTC. This rearrangement joins TRBV7-2 to TRBJ1-2, with unresolved D. Per the germline V gene, CDR1 is SGHTA and CDR2 is FQGNSA. The CDR3 sequence is 15 residues long. The V and J ends lost 2 bases and 8 bases respectively, with 18 bases between them.

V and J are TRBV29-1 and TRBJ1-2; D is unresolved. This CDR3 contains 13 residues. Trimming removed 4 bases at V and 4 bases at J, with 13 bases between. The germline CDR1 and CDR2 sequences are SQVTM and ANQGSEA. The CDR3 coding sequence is TGCAGCGTTGTTGCTAGGACTGGCTATGGCTACACCTTC. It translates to CSVVARTGYGYTF.